What follows are 25 T cell receptor beta chains derived from one specimen sequenced in a study of blood T cell repertoires in COVID-19. Clones were read by immunoSEQ multiplex PCR, and TCRdb kept only the in-frame ones, dropping some. This sample yields about 270,000 clones, of which approximately 87% are seen a single time; more than 10% belongs to the top ten. Material for sequencing was peripheral blood. These receptor sequences come from a woman in her twenties or thirties with COVID-19, enrolled during active disease.

The V gene is TRBV19, the J gene TRBJ2-7; 11 bases line up with TRBD1. This CDR3 is built from 15 residues. The germline V gene encodes CDR1 LNHDA and CDR2 SQIVND (reference sequence). With V trimmed by 5 bases and J by 4 bases, 7 bases remained unmatched. The CDR3 spells CASSDGTGGKYEQYF. CDR3 in DNA: TGTGCCAGTAGTGACGGGACAGGGGGAAAATACGAGCAGTACTTC.

The chain uses TRBV12-3 or TRBV12-4 and TRBJ1-2; the D is unclear. There are 12 residues in the CDR3. Trimming removed 5 bases from V and 4 bases from J, with 8 bases in between. The CDR3 spells CASSTDFYGYTF. The CDR3, as DNA: TGTGCCAGCAGTACAGATTTCTATGGCTACACCTTC.

The V and J genes are TRBV15 and TRBJ1-3, with D unclear. This CDR3 has 11 residues. In germline, CDR1 is LNHNV, CDR2 YYDKDF (reference sequence). With 8 bases removed from V and 0 bases from J, the gap between germline ends came to 2 bases. The CDR3: CATRSGNTIYF. Here the CDR3 DNA reads TGTGCCACCCGCTCTGGAAACACCATATATTTT.

This clone was found a few times. This chain joins TRBV7-2 and TRBJ1-5; 10 bases fit TRBD1. CDR1 is SGHTA and CDR2 is FQGNSA in the germline V gene. The CDR3 spans 15 residues. The ends lost 5 bases at V and 7 bases at J; junction bases unmatched: 8. CDR3 DNA sequence: TGTGCCAGCAGCCTAAGACAGGGGGCGGGACAGCCCCAGCATTTT. Protein: CASSLRQGAGQPQHF.

The V call is TRBV21-1, the J call TRBJ2-2; the table's D call of TRBD2 was not tested on the DNA. TRBV21-1 is a known pseudogene. The CDR3 covers 16 residues. CDR3 region: CASSPGGQGGTGELFF. The CDR3 nucleotides read TGTGCCAGCTCACCGGGGGGCCAGGGCGGAACCGGGGAGCTGTTTTTT.

The chain recombines TRBV29-1 with TRBJ2-2; TRBD1 might be the D (5 bases). Per germline, CDR1 SQVTM and CDR2 ANQGSEA. V gave up 6 bases and J gave up 5 bases, with 10 bases separating them. The CDR3 totals 12 residues. The CDR3 coding sequence is TGCAGCGTGGACAACATAACCGGGGAGCTGTTTTTT. It specifies CSVDNITGELFF.

This clone was seen only once. The chain couples TRBV24-1 to TRBJ1-3; a possible D gene is TRBD1 (6 bases). V dropped 5 bases and J dropped 0 bases, with 7 bases sitting between them. CDR3 length: 14 amino acids. The germline gives CDR1 KGHDR, CDR2 SFDVKD. For the CDR3, the DNA is TGTGCCACCAGTGCGACAGGCTCTGGAAACACCATATATTTT. As protein: CATSATGSGNTIYF.

This clone came up once. The V gene is TRBV7-2, the J gene TRBJ1-1; D ambiguous. This CDR3 is built from 11 residues. CDR1 is SGHTA, CDR2 FQGNSA, per germline. V was shortened by 5 bases and J by 3 bases, with 4 bases between the two germline ends. CDR3 residues: CASSLYTEAFF. The CDR3 DNA reads TGTGCCAGCAGCCTTTACACTGAAGCTTTCTTT.

This clone was seen just once. The genes are TRBV7-8 and TRBJ2-5, with D possibly matching TRBD1 (5 bases). The CDR3 spans 14 residues. V was clipped by 5 bases and J by 1 base, with 11 bases between them. The germline V gene encodes CDR1 SGHVS and CDR2 FQNEAQ. CDR3: CASSLSTVQETQYF. CDR3 bases: TGTGCCAGCAGCCTGTCGACAGTCCAAGAGACCCAGTACTTC.

The chain carries TRBV3-1 (or the pseudogene TRBV3-2) and TRBJ2-1; TRBD1 matches at 7 bases. Losses at the gene ends were 1 base for V and 3 bases for J; bases not matched to a gene: 9. This CDR3 is built from 17 residues. Per the germline V gene, CDR1 is LGHDT and CDR2 is YNNKEL (reference sequence). CDR3 nucleotides: TGTGCCAGCAGCCAAGGACAGGGCTCCGCACGCTACAATGAGCAGTTCTTC. Protein sequence: CASSQGQGSARYNEQFF.

For this clone: The sample carries other DNA sequences with the same CDR3. The V and J genes are TRBV5-1 and TRBJ2-3; TRBD2 aligns across 8 bases. Per the germline V gene, CDR1 is SGHRS and CDR2 is YFSETQ. The V segment lost 7 bases and the J segment 4 bases; nucleotides outside the gene matches: 8. The CDR3 has 14 residues. The CDR3 loop reads CASRRHGGADTQYF. The CDR3 region has the DNA TGCGCCAGCCGGCGCCACGGGGGGGCAGATACGCAGTATTTT.

This rearrangement joins TRBV4-1 to TRBJ2-7, with D perhaps matching TRBD1 (6 bases). CDR1 and CDR2 from the germline V gene are MGHRA and YSYEKL. V was shortened by 4 bases and J by 2 bases, with 12 bases between the two germline ends. The CDR3 is made up of 14 amino acids. CDR3 in amino acids: CASSPVQGTYEQYF. The DNA for the CDR3 is TGCGCCAGCAGCCCAGTGCAGGGGACCTACGAGCAGTACTTC.

This clone was detected only a few times. The chain recombines TRBV13 with TRBJ1-6; 9 bases fit TRBD1. The length of the CDR3 is 15 residues. Per the germline V gene, CDR1 is PRHDT and CDR2 is FYEKMQ (reference sequence). With 0 bases clipped from V and 10 bases from J, the junction kept 4 bases outside the gene matches. The CDR3 sequence: CASSLGVGQGSPLHF. CDR3 DNA sequence: TGTGCCAGCAGCTTAGGAGTTGGACAGGGGTCACCCCTCCACTTT.

The rearrangement joins TRBV20-1 to TRBJ1-6, with TRBD1 as a possible D gene (5 bases). The CDR3 has 13 amino acids. Germline V gene lookup returns CDR1 DFQATT and CDR2 SNEGSKA (reference sequence). V dropped 3 bases and J dropped 9 bases, with 12 bases sitting between them. CDR3 sequence (DNA): TGCAGTGCTAGTAGCAGGGAAGGTTCACCCCTCCACTTT. Protein sequence: CSASSREGSPLHF.

The chain carries TRBV10-3 and TRBJ1-6; a weak D match, TRBD1 (6 bases). The V and J ends lost 3 bases and 12 bases respectively, with 12 bases between them. From germline, CDR1 is ENHRY and CDR2 SYGVKD. The CDR3 has 13 residues. In DNA form, the CDR3 reads TGTGCCATCAGTGACCTTGGACAGAAACCCCTCCACTTT. Its translation is CAISDLGQKPLHF.

The chain carries TRBV5-5 and TRBJ1-1, with D unclear. Trimming stripped 2 bases from V and 4 bases from J, with 6 bases between. This CDR3 comprises 12 residues. In germline, CDR1 is SGHKS, CDR2 YYEKEE (reference sequence). The DNA of the CDR3 is TGTGCCAGCAGCTTCCGGGGCACTGAAGCTTTCTTT. Protein: CASSFRGTEAFF.

This rearrangement joins TRBV10-2 to TRBJ2-5; tentative D call: TRBD1 (6 bases). Trimming cost V 6 bases and J 4 bases, with 15 bases left between them. CDR1 is WSHSY, CDR2 SAAADI, per germline. The CDR3 runs 14 residues. The CDR3 DNA reads as TGCGCCAGCAGCTGGGACAAGAGGGGAGAGACCCAGTACTTC. Amino acids: CASSWDKRGETQYF.

The chain employs TRBV19 and TRBJ2-3, with D possibly being TRBD2 (6 bases). In germline, CDR1 is LNHDA, CDR2 SQIVND (reference sequence). Between the trimmed V and J ends, which lost 6 bases and 4 bases, there was a span of 23 bases. The length of the CDR3 is 17 residues. For the CDR3, the DNA is TGTGCCAGTAGCAGAGGGCCCGGGGGTGTAAGATCAGATACGCAGTATTTT. Its protein is CASSRGPGGVRSDTQYF.

The gene calls are TRBV7-9 and TRBJ1-1; D is unresolved. This CDR3 comprises 14 residues. The germline gives CDR1 SEHNR, CDR2 FQNEAQ (reference sequence). Trimming shortened V by 5 bases and J by 3 bases, and 13 bases separated the two germline ends. CDR3 protein: CASSPRSAYTEAFF. CDR3 DNA sequence: TGTGCCAGCAGCCCCCGTTCTGCGTACACTGAAGCTTTCTTT.

The chain couples TRBV5-4 to TRBJ2-1; D is uncertain. Trimming cost V 0 bases and J 10 bases, with 8 bases left between them. Germline assignment: CDR1 SGHNT and CDR2 YYREEE (reference sequence). The CDR3 extends over 12 amino acids. The CDR3 sequence: CASSLELSEQFF. CDR3 DNA: TGTGCCAGCAGCTTGGAACTTTCAGAGCAGTTCTTC. The whole variable domain, remainder taken from reference TRBV5-4 and TRBJ2-1, is ETGVTQSPTHLIKTRGQQVTLRCSSQSGHNTVSWYQQALGQGPQFIFQYYREEENGRGNFPPRFSGLQFPNYSSELNVNALELDDSALYLCASSLELSEQFFGPGTRLTVL.

This clone is judged medium-sized. V gene TRBV7-8 combines with J gene TRBJ2-6; D gene uncertain. The germline gives CDR1 SGHVS, CDR2 FQNEAQ. V gave up 4 bases and J gave up 4 bases, with 5 bases separating them. CDR3 size: 13 residues. The CDR3 DNA reads TGTGCCAGCAGCTCCAGAGGGGCCAACGTCCTGACTTTC. Encoded protein: CASSSRGANVLTF.

The J gene is TRBJ1-3, the V gene TRBV3-1 (or the pseudogene TRBV3-2), with a tentative D call TRBD1 (5 bases). The germline V gene has CDR1 LGHDT and CDR2 YNNKEL (reference sequence). V lost 4 bases and J 1 base, leaving 11 bases between the germline ends. The CDR3 runs to 15 residues. The CDR3 spells CASSPLGGSGNTIYF. The CDR3 DNA sequence: TGTGCCAGCAGCCCACTTGGGGGGTCTGGAAACACCATATATTTT.

This rearrangement joins TRBV5-5 to TRBJ2-3, with TRBD1 identical over 11 bases. With V trimmed by 5 bases and J by 2 bases, 7 bases remained unmatched. The CDR3 is 16 amino acids. From germline, CDR1 is SGHKS and CDR2 YYEKEE (reference sequence). The DNA for the CDR3 is TGTGCCAGCAGTTTTGGACAGGGGGCATTCACAGATACGCAGTATTTT. This sequence encodes CASSFGQGAFTDTQYF.

The chain combines TRBV6-5 with TRBJ1-2; no definite D call. CDR3 size: 12 residues. The V gene's germline CDR1 is MNHEY and CDR2 SVGAGI. V was cut by 6 bases and J by 2 bases, with 7 bases left in between. The CDR3 DNA reads TGTGCCAGCAGACAGACCAACTATGGCTACACCTTC. As protein: CASRQTNYGYTF.

The chain carries TRBV10-2 and TRBJ2-5, with D perhaps TRBD2 (6 bases). The V gene's germline CDR1 is WSHSY and CDR2 SAAADI. V lost 4 bases, J lost 2 bases, and 14 bases lay in between. CDR3 length equals 15 residues. CDR3 DNA: TGCGCCAGCAGTGGAGTCAGGGCGGGGCAAGAGACCCAGTACTTC. This gives the protein CASSGVRAGQETQYF.